One and the same sample provided the 8 T cell receptor beta chains below, sequenced in a study of cytomegalovirus exposure and HLA in healthy donors (TCRdb year 2017). The library was produced with the immunoSEQ multiplex PCR assay. The multiplex PCR relied on a mix of 60 forward primers for TCR Vbeta segments and 13 reverse primers for TCR Jbeta segments. This immuneACCESS table, as held by TCRdb, lists in-frame sequences with V and J called but not all clones. Of the missing ones, under half trace to an unresolved V gene in checked studies; the others have no known cause. The sample data list approximately 300,000 clones, and about four fifths of these were observed just once. Around 0.33% of the sample goes to the ten largest clones. The sequencing input was PBMCs. The receptors were sampled from a girl between 2 and 10 years old in good health and CMV-seronegative.

This clone has just one count. The chain is built from TRBV5-4 and TRBJ2-2, with D unclear. CDR3 length: 12 residues. With 0 bases removed from V and 8 bases from J, the gap between germline ends came to 5 bases. Per the germline V gene, CDR1 is SGHNT and CDR2 is YYREEE (reference sequence). The CDR3 DNA is TGTGCCAGCAGCTTGGTCTCGGGGGAGCTGTTTTTT. This codes for CASSLVSGELFF. Using reference TRBV5-4 and TRBJ2-2 for the parts outside the CDR3, the full variable domain is ETGVTQSPTHLIKTRGQQVTLRCSSQSGHNTVSWYQQALGQGPQFIFQYYREEENGRGNFPPRFSGLQFPNYSSELNVNALELDDSALYLCASSLVSGELFFGEGSRLTVL.

This clone was picked up one time. The chain has TRBV18 and TRBJ1-4; no firm D call. Trimming stripped 6 bases from V and 8 bases from J, with 19 bases between. CDR3 size: 15 residues. Per germline, CDR1 KGHSH and CDR2 LQKENI. CDR3 sequence (DNA): TGTGCCAGCTCGGCGCAGGCGTCGTTTAAGGAAAAACTGTTTTTT. It translates to CASSAQASFKEKLFF.

This clone turned up a few times. This chain links TRBV28 with TRBJ2-6; D remains unclear. CDR1 is MDHEN, CDR2 SYDVKM, per germline. Between the trimmed V and J ends, which lost 5 bases and 2 bases, there was a span of 10 bases. The CDR3 has 15 amino acids. The CDR3 DNA follows: TGTGCCAGCAGTCCCCTTACTGCTGGGGCCAACGTCCTGACTTTC. It yields the protein CASSPLTAGANVLTF.

The chain combines TRBV6-6 with TRBJ1-5, with D perhaps TRBD1 (6 bases). The CDR3 runs 13 residues. Germline-derived CDR1 and CDR2 are MNHNY and SVGAGI (reference sequence). V dropped 5 bases and J dropped 5 bases, with 10 bases sitting between them. CDR3 region: CASSPTGHQPQHF. As DNA, the CDR3 is TGTGCCAGCAGTCCGACAGGACATCAGCCCCAGCATTTT.

This clone was counted a few times. The gene calls are TRBV11-1 and TRBJ2-1; TRBD1 agrees at 7 bases. The V gene's germline CDR1 is SGHAT and CDR2 FQDESV (reference sequence). The CDR3 covers 14 residues. The V segment lost 0 bases and the J segment 10 bases; nucleotides outside the gene matches: 6. CDR3 sequence: CASSLAVGGREQFF. The CDR3 coding sequence is TGTGCCAGCAGCTTAGCGGTAGGGGGCAGGGAGCAGTTCTTC.

DNA of the CDR3: TGTGCCAGCAGCTTTCGGAACATTCAGTACTTC. As protein: CASSFRNIQYF. The chain combines TRBV7-2 with TRBJ2-4; D not resolved. V lost 3 bases and J 7 bases, leaving 4 bases between the germline ends. Germline CDR1 is SGHTA and CDR2 is FQGNSA. The CDR3 is made up of 11 amino acids.

This chain joins TRBV4-1 and TRBJ1-4; 7 nucleotides align to TRBD1. The CDR3 is made up of 15 amino acids. The germline V gene has CDR1 MGHRA and CDR2 YSYEKL. The V gene end was trimmed by 4 bases and the J gene end by 2 bases; junction bases not matched to a gene: 4. CDR3 sequence: CASSPPGQTNEKLFF. CDR3 sequence (DNA): TGCGCCAGCAGCCCACCGGGACAGACTAATGAAAAACTGTTTTTT.

The chain links TRBV12-1 to TRBJ2-4; no DNA check was done on the table's D call, TRBD1. TRBV12-1 is listed as a pseudogene. The CDR3 is 16 amino acids. CDR3 coding DNA: TGTGCCAGCAGCTTTTGGGCAGGGGCTCCCAAAAACATTCAGTACTTC. This encodes CASSFWAGAPKNIQYF.